The 16 T cell receptor beta chains in this list originate from one sample, sequenced in a study of neurological immune-mediated disorders. TCRdb re-analysed the 5' RACE reads in MiXCR, keeping a single row per CDR3 protein. This sample yields over 35,000 distinct CDR3 sequences, of which 3.5% to 4% are seen a single time; roughly 2% belongs to the top ten. The sequenced sample consisted of PBMCs. The receptors stem from a young man with multiple sclerosis.

This clonotype came up many times. One junction end disagrees with the germline gene, perhaps due to a read error. The V and J genes are TRBV12-3 or TRBV12-4 and TRBJ1-6, with D hard to call. There are 13 residues in the CDR3. Here the CDR3 reads CASTPSILSPLNF. For the CDR3, the DNA is TGTGCCAGCACCCCGTCAATTCTTTCACCCCTCAACTTT.

This clonotype was recorded at least ten times. This chain joins TRBV12-3 or TRBV12-4 and TRBJ2-2; 7 bases align to TRBD1. The CDR3 has 14 amino acids. V shed 5 bases and J 3 bases; nucleotides not matched to a gene: 3. Here the CDR3 DNA reads TGTGCCAGCAGTCGGGACAGTCACACCGGGGAGCTGTTTTTT. The encoded protein is CASSRDSHTGELFF.

This clonotype came up many times. The chain recombines TRBV3-1 with TRBJ1-2; D unresolved. CDR1 is LGHDT and CDR2 is YNNKEL in the germline V gene (reference sequence). V was trimmed by 1 base and J by 4 bases, leaving 10 bases between them. This CDR3 is built from 14 residues. This CDR3 reads CASSQAAGGYGYTF. The CDR3, as DNA: TGTGCCAGCAGCCAAGCGGCGGGTGGCTATGGCTACACCTTC.

This clonotype has a count of ten or more. The genes are TRBV4-3 and TRBJ2-5; either TRBD1 or TRBD2 may fit D (5 bases each). The germline V and J ends were trimmed by 2 bases and 4 bases, with 14 bases remaining between them. CDR3 length: 15 amino acids. CDR1 is LGHNA, CDR2 YSLEER, per germline. The DNA for the CDR3 is TGCGCCAGCAGCCAAACCTACGGTGGGGGAGAGACCCAGTACTTC. Protein: CASSQTYGGGETQYF.

This clonotype was found many times. This chain links TRBV7-2 with TRBJ2-5, with D tentatively TRBD1 or TRBD2 (5 bases each). The CDR3 spans 12 residues. V was cut by 0 bases and J by 9 bases, with 8 bases left in between. Germline CDR1 SGHTA, CDR2 FQGNSA. As DNA, the CDR3 is TGTGCCAGCAGCTTAGCTTTGGGGGCCCAGTACTTC. Protein product: CASSLALGAQYF.

This clonotype was observed at least ten times. The rearrangement links TRBV27 to TRBJ2-2; D ambiguous. The CDR3 sequence is 13 residues long. Germline values: CDR1 MNHEY, CDR2 SMNVEV (reference sequence). Trimming stripped 3 bases from V and 2 bases from J, with 4 bases between. The CDR3 region is CASSFSNTGELFF. DNA for the CDR3: TGTGCCAGCAGTTTCAGTAACACCGGGGAGCTGTTTTTT.

This clonotype was counted many times. The CDR3 region has the DNA TGTGCCAGCAGTCTAGCGGGGGGAAAAGAGACCCAGTACTTC. As protein: CASSLAGGKETQYF. The chain couples TRBV6-5 to TRBJ2-5, with 11 bases lining up with TRBD2. The CDR3 has 14 amino acids. Germline V gene data show CDR1 as MNHEY and CDR2 as SVGAGI. V was clipped by 5 bases and J by 3 bases; unmatched bases: 2.

This clonotype was observed at least ten times. The DNA for the CDR3 is TGTGCCAGCAGTTTAGTGATCTCAACCTACGAGCAGTACTTC. Translation gives CASSLVISTYEQYF. The chain links TRBV12-3 or TRBV12-4 to TRBJ2-7; D unresolved. Trimming shortened V by 1 base and J by 2 bases, and 9 bases separated the two germline ends. The CDR3 is 14 residues long.

This clonotype has just a few counts. A read error may be the cause here, since a much bigger clone is one base away. This chain joins TRBV5-5 and TRBJ1-5; the D gene is possibly TRBD1 (6 bases). The CDR3 contains 15 residues. Germline CDR1 SGHKS, CDR2 YYEKEE (reference sequence). The CDR3 sequence: CASSLDVQGPQPQNF. The CDR3 bases are TGTGCCAGCAGCTTGGATGTACAGGGCCCTCAGCCCCAGAATTTT.

This clonotype showed up many times. The chain has TRBV6-2 or TRBV6-3 and TRBJ1-1; D perhaps matches TRBD1 (6 bases). Germline V gene lookup returns CDR1 MNHEY and CDR2 SVGEGT. The CDR3 extends over 15 amino acids. V was trimmed by 3 bases and J by 0 bases, leaving 11 bases between them. The CDR3 loop reads CASSYLGGMNTEAFF. The DNA for the CDR3 is TGTGCCAGCAGTTATTTGGGGGGCATGAACACTGAAGCTTTCTTT.

This clonotype was seen repeatedly, ten times or more. The chain carries TRBV6-6 and TRBJ1-2; 9 bases line up with TRBD1. Germline CDR1 MNHNY, CDR2 SVGAGI (reference sequence). Losses at the gene ends were 5 bases for V and 8 bases for J; bases not matched to a gene: 3. CDR3 length: 12 amino acids. The CDR3 nucleotides read TGTGCCAGCAGTCCGGGGACAGGGGGCTACACCTTC. Translating gives CASSPGTGGYTF.

The sample holds many counts of this clonotype. This chain uses TRBV4-3 with TRBJ1-1; weak D call: TRBD1 (5 bases). The CDR3 length is 13 residues. CDR1 LGHNA and CDR2 YSLEER come from the germline V gene. Trimming removed 0 bases from V and 6 bases from J, with 8 bases in between. The CDR3 spells CASSQDSTAEAFF. CDR3 nucleotide sequence: TGCGCCAGCAGCCAAGATTCGACAGCTGAAGCTTTCTTT.

Comment on this clonotype: A read error may be the cause here, since a much bigger clone is one base away. The J gene is TRBJ2-6, the V gene TRBV6-4; D possibly uses TRBD1 or TRBD2 (5 bases each). The germline V and J ends were trimmed by 3 bases and 3 bases, with 6 bases remaining between them. The CDR3 extends over 14 amino acids. Germline V CDR1 and CDR2: MRHNA, SNTAGT. Written as DNA, the CDR3 is TGTGCCAGCAGTGAGGGGGTTGGGGCCAACGTCCTGACTTTC. Amino acids: CASSEGVGANVLTF.

This clonotype came up many times. This chain uses TRBV10-3 with TRBJ2-7; D remains ambiguous. The CDR3 extends over 13 amino acids. V dropped 5 bases and J dropped 9 bases, with 17 bases sitting between them. From germline, CDR1 is ENHRY and CDR2 SYGVKD. CDR3: CAISLSAGPGQYF. CDR3 DNA: TGTGCCATCAGTCTTTCGGCCGGGCCGGGGCAGTACTTC.

This clonotype was observed at least ten times. The J gene is TRBJ1-2, the V gene TRBV25-1; the D is unclear. This CDR3 spans 11 amino acids. CDR1 and CDR2 (germline): MGHDK, SYGVNS. V was clipped by 7 bases and J by 1 base, with 4 bases between them. The CDR3 is CASKRNYGYTF. Written as DNA, the CDR3 is TGTGCCAGCAAACGTAACTATGGCTACACCTTC.

The CDR3 DNA reads TGTGCCATCAGTGAGTTGGGGAGTGAGCAGTTCTTC. Its protein product is CAISELGSEQFF. This chain links TRBV10-3 with TRBJ2-1, with D possibly matching TRBD2 (5 bases). This CDR3 is built from 12 residues. CDR1 is ENHRY and CDR2 is SYGVKD in the germline V gene. The V end was cut by 1 base, the J end by 9 bases, with 7 bases between.